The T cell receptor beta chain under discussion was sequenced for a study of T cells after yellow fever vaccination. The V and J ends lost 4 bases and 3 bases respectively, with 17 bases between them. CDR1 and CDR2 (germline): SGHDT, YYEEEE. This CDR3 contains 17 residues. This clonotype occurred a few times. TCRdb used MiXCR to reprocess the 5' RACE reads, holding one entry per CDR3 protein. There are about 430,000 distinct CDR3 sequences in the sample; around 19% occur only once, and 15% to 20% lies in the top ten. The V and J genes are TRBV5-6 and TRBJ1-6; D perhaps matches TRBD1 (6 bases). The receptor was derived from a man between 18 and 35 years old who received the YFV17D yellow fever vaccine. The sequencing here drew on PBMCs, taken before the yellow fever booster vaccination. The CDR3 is CASSLRDRRLYNSPLHF. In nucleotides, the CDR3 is TGTGCCAGCAGCCTTAGAGACAGGAGACTCTATAATTCACCCCTCCACTTT.